This entry features one T cell receptor (beta chain) sequence. The antigen is not known. This CDR3 spans 15 amino acids. V shed 0 bases, J shed 7 bases, and the junction held 3 bases outside the gene matches. From germline, CDR1 is SNHLY and CDR2 FYNNEI. These data come from a study of siplizumab effects on memory and regulatory T cells. Assays were performed on roughly 94,000 TCR templates per sample. Profiled with immunoSEQ multiplex PCR; TCRdb holds only in-frame clones, not every one. The sample consists of about 100,000 clones, around 94% of them appearing once. Findings of the study overall: Tracing alloreactive clones into unstimulated subsets worked for only a minor fraction of them. Naive T cells looked more diverse than memory cells, and they looked like major contributors to the alloresponse. On average, around 70% of mappable alloreactive CD4+ clones were Treg-derived under siplizumab, against about 25% in controls.

This receptor was obtained from a human donor in good health. Sequenced: Tregs sorted from blood. J is TRBJ2-1 and V is TRBV2; 10 bases agree with TRBD2. The CDR3 protein is CASSEAGLATNEQFF. The DNA for the CDR3 is TGTGCCAGCAGTGAAGCGGGACTAGCGACGAATGAGCAGTTCTTC.